This T cell receptor beta chain was sequenced during a study of blood T cell repertoires in COVID-19. Study in general: Material from acute and convalescent COVID-19 was sourced from the United States, Italy and Spain. Nucleic acid was either cDNA or gDNA, and it came from T cells, B-cell-depleted T cells, or PBMCs.

In the original workflow: Reference gene primer amplification yielded estimated nucleated cell counts. Assay used: immunoSEQ multiplex PCR; TCRdb lists only in-frame clones, some missing. Clone size and V and J calls were adopted from that table, with D and trimming inferred from the DNA. In the table there are fewer than 600,000 clones, about 88% of which are singletons. This receptor was identified in a man aged 18 to 29 with COVID-19, enrolled during active disease. The source material was peripheral blood.

CDR3 nucleotide sequence: TGTGCCAGTAGGAGCACAGGGTTGAGCAATCAGCCCCAGCATTTT. Amino acid sequence: CASRSTGLSNQPQHF. The genes are TRBV19 and TRBJ1-5; maybe TRBD1 (6 bases). The germline V gene encodes CDR1 LNHDA and CDR2 SQIVND (reference sequence). The CDR3 extends over 15 amino acids. Trimming pared 6 bases from V and 1 base from J, leaving 13 bases between.